The rows below give T cell receptor beta chains drawn from one sample of a study of beta chain features in type 1 diabetes. Sequencing was performed with immunoSEQ multiplex PCR; in TCRdb, only in-frame clones are kept and a portion is missing. This table has about 370,000 clones, 8% to 10% appearing once. The source material was central memory CD4+ T cells from blood. The source of these receptors is a man in his thirties or forties with type 1 diabetes. The CDR3 runs from the conserved cysteine through the conserved F or W. The D gene is left open where the match is weak. Expanded clones get a size class; other rows say once, few or many, or leave the size out.

v_call: TRBV6-5
cdr3_length: 13
j_call: TRBJ2-1
d_call: TRBD1
clone_size: .
cdr3_nt: TGTGCCAGCAGTTACACTGGACAGGGTGAGCAGTTCTTC
cdr3_aa: CASSYTGQGEQFF

v_call: TRBV2
cdr3_length: 15
j_call: TRBJ2-1
d_call: .
clone_size: many
cdr3_nt: TGTGCCAGCAGTGAAGCGTCGGTTGGGAGGAATGAGCAGTTCTTC
cdr3_aa: CASSEASVGRNEQFF

v_call: TRBV18
cdr3_length: 14
j_call: TRBJ2-3
d_call: .
clone_size: many
cdr3_nt: TGTGCCAGCTCACGCACTGGGGACTCAGATACGCAGTATTTT
cdr3_aa: CASSRTGDSDTQYF

v_call: TRBV19
cdr3_length: 15
j_call: TRBJ1-1
d_call: .
clone_size: .
cdr3_nt: TGTGCCAGTAGTATCGGCAGGGACCTGAACACTGAAGCTTTCTTT
cdr3_aa: CASSIGRDLNTEAFF

v_call: TRBV7-2
cdr3_length: 13
j_call: TRBJ2-7
d_call: .
clone_size: .
cdr3_nt: TGTGCCAGCAGCTTAGGGGGGCACTACGAGCAGTACTTC
cdr3_aa: CASSLGGHYEQYF

v_call: TRBV6-1
cdr3_length: 14
j_call: TRBJ1-4
d_call: .
clone_size: .
cdr3_nt: TGTGCCAGCAGTGGGGGGGCGGCTAATGAAAAACTGTTTTTT
cdr3_aa: CASSGGAANEKLFF

v_call: TRBV28
cdr3_length: 17
j_call: TRBJ2-2
d_call: TRBD2
clone_size: .
cdr3_nt: TGTGCCAGCAGCCCGGGAGGGGGAGCGGGACTCACCGGGGAGCTGTTTTTT
cdr3_aa: CASSPGGGAGLTGELFF

v_call: TRBV29-1
cdr3_length: 11
j_call: TRBJ2-2
d_call: .
clone_size: .
cdr3_nt: TGCAGCCCCCGGTTTTACGGGGAGCTGTTTTTT
cdr3_aa: CSPRFYGELFF

v_call: TRBV5-6
cdr3_length: 15
j_call: TRBJ2-7
d_call: TRBD1
clone_size: few
cdr3_nt: TGTGCCAGCAGCTTGGGACAGGGGGGATACTACGAGCAGTACTTC
cdr3_aa: CASSLGQGGYYEQYF

v_call: TRBV2
cdr3_length: 17
j_call: TRBJ2-5
d_call: TRBD1
clone_size: few
cdr3_nt: TGTGCCAGCAGCCAAAAATCCCTGCTAGCCAGGGGGGAGACCCAGTACTTC
cdr3_aa: CASSQKSLLARGETQYF

v_call: TRBV4-2
cdr3_length: 15
j_call: TRBJ2-1
d_call: TRBD1
clone_size: .
cdr3_nt: TGTGCCAGCAGCCCTATATTTCGACAGGGCAATGAGCAGTTCTTC
cdr3_aa: CASSPIFRQGNEQFF

v_call: TRBV28
cdr3_length: 13
j_call: TRBJ1-1
d_call: .
clone_size: .
cdr3_nt: TGTGCCAGCAGCCTCCCGGAGGTTCCTGAAGCTTTCTTT
cdr3_aa: CASSLPEVPEAFF

v_call: TRBV6-6
cdr3_length: 14
j_call: TRBJ1-2
d_call: TRBD1
clone_size: few
cdr3_nt: TGTGCCAGCAGGACCGGGACAGGGGACTATGGCTACACCTTC
cdr3_aa: CASRTGTGDYGYTF

v_call: TRBV30
cdr3_length: 14
j_call: TRBJ2-1
d_call: .
clone_size: few
cdr3_nt: TGTGCCTGGAGGCGAACAGGGATGTACAATGAGCAGTTCTTC
cdr3_aa: CAWRRTGMYNEQFF

v_call: TRBV9
cdr3_length: 16
j_call: TRBJ2-1
d_call: TRBD2
clone_size: .
cdr3_nt: TGTGCCAGCAGCGGATCACTAGCGGGAGGAATCTATGAGCAGTTCTTC
cdr3_aa: CASSGSLAGGIYEQFF

v_call: TRBV28
cdr3_length: 13
j_call: TRBJ2-6
d_call: .
clone_size: many
cdr3_nt: TGTGCCAGCAGTCCCTCTGGGGCCAACGTCCTGACTTTC
cdr3_aa: CASSPSGANVLTF

v_call: TRBV28
cdr3_length: 17
j_call: TRBJ1-4
d_call: .
clone_size: .
cdr3_nt: TGTGCCAGCAGTCCCGCAACAGGGAAAGCATCTAATGAAAAACTGTTTTTT
cdr3_aa: CASSPATGKASNEKLFF

v_call: TRBV27
cdr3_length: 15
j_call: TRBJ1-2
d_call: .
clone_size: .
cdr3_nt: TGTGCCAGCAGTCCCTACGCGGGGGTTAACTATGGCTACACCTTC
cdr3_aa: CASSPYAGVNYGYTF

v_call: TRBV6-1
cdr3_length: 13
j_call: TRBJ1-2
d_call: TRBD1
clone_size: .
cdr3_nt: TGTGCCAGTTCACAGGGGGCAGACTATGGCTACACCTTC
cdr3_aa: CASSQGADYGYTF

v_call: TRBV4-1
cdr3_length: 16
j_call: TRBJ2-2
d_call: .
clone_size: .
cdr3_nt: TGCGCCAGCAGCCCTGGCCCCACTTCGGGGACCGGGGAGCTGTTTTTT
cdr3_aa: CASSPGPTSGTGELFF

v_call: TRBV5-4
cdr3_length: 15
j_call: TRBJ2-7
d_call: .
clone_size: .
cdr3_nt: TGTGCCAGCAGCCTTGGCCCGGGACTCAACTACGAGCAGTACTTC
cdr3_aa: CASSLGPGLNYEQYF

v_call: TRBV2
cdr3_length: 14
j_call: TRBJ2-7
d_call: TRBD1
clone_size: few
cdr3_nt: TGTGCCAGCGAAGACAGGGGAGGCTCCTACGAGCAGTACTTC
cdr3_aa: CASEDRGGSYEQYF

v_call: TRBV27
cdr3_length: 14
j_call: TRBJ1-5
d_call: .
clone_size: few
cdr3_nt: TGTGCCAGCTCGTCAATGGCAGACAATCAGCCCCAGCATTTT
cdr3_aa: CASSSMADNQPQHF

v_call: TRBV7-2
cdr3_length: 16
j_call: TRBJ1-1
d_call: TRBD1
clone_size: few
cdr3_nt: TGTGCCAGCAGCTCGGGACAAAGCAGGGGGTATACTGAAGCTTTCTTT
cdr3_aa: CASSSGQSRGYTEAFF

v_call: TRBV5-1
cdr3_length: 17
j_call: TRBJ2-1
d_call: TRBD2
clone_size: .
cdr3_nt: TGCGCCAGCAGCTTGGGAGCGGGAGCGATAAGTGTAAATGAGCAGTTCTTC
cdr3_aa: CASSLGAGAISVNEQFF

v_call: TRBV10-3
cdr3_length: 13
j_call: TRBJ1-2
d_call: .
clone_size: .
cdr3_nt: TGTGCCATCAGTGTTCAGGGAGACTATGGCTACACCTTC
cdr3_aa: CAISVQGDYGYTF

v_call: TRBV7-3
cdr3_length: 14
j_call: TRBJ2-6
d_call: TRBD1
clone_size: many
cdr3_nt: TGTGCCAGCAATCAGGGGGCTGGGGCCAACGTCCTGACTTTC
cdr3_aa: CASNQGAGANVLTF

v_call: TRBV28
cdr3_length: 15
j_call: TRBJ1-6
d_call: .
clone_size: .
cdr3_nt: TGTGCCAGCAGTTTCATATCGGGGGACAATTCACCCCTCCACTTT
cdr3_aa: CASSFISGDNSPLHF

v_call: TRBV5-1
cdr3_length: 11
j_call: TRBJ2-1
d_call: .
clone_size: medium-sized
cdr3_nt: TGCGCCAGCAGCTTTGGGGTTGAGCAGTTCTTC
cdr3_aa: CASSFGVEQFF